This TCR beta chain was captured by sequencing in a study of T cell clones after liver transplantation. Background on the study: TCRbeta sequencing after a pre-transplant mixed lymphocyte reaction identified graft-donor-reactive clones, later tracked in post-transplant blood. Subjects received no induction therapy and standard immunosuppression until randomization at 12-24 months post-transplant. Blood was drawn pre-transplant, before withdrawal, and after full or failed withdrawal.

Libraries were prepared by immunoSEQ multiplex PCR; TCRdb keeps only in-frame clonotypes and omits some of them. The profile covers around 8,400 clones, with over 70% appearing a single time and 41% taken by the ten largest. To note about this clone: What it binds is unknown.

Study results and caveats: A significant post-transplant drop in circulating graft-donor-reactive CD4 TCRbeta sequences occurred in most of the 8 subjects.

This clonotype was sampled from a human donor who received a liver transplant. This sample comprised CD8+ T cells from blood, obtained before liver transplant.

For the CDR3, the DNA is TGTGCCAGCAGCTTGGGGGGGACCGAGCAGTACTTC. Amino acids: CASSLGGTEQYF. This chain uses TRBV11-2 with TRBJ2-7; 7 bases fit TRBD2. CDR1 SGHAT and CDR2 FQNNGV come from the germline V gene. Germline trimming cut 3 bases from V and 6 bases from J; bases unmatched to any gene: 2. The CDR3 sequence is 12 residues long.